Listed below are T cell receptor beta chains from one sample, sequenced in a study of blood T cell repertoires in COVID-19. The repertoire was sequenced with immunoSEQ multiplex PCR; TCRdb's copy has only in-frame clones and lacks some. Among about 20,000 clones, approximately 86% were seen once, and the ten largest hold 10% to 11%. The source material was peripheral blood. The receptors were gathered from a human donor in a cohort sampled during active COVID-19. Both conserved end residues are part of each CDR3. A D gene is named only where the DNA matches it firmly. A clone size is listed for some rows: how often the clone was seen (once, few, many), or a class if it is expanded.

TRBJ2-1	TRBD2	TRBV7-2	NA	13	TGTGCCAGCAGCTCACGGGGGGGCAATGAGCAGTTCTTC	CASSSRGGNEQFF
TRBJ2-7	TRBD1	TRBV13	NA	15	TGTGCCAGCAGCCCCGGGACAGACGTTACCTACGAGCAGTACTTC	CASSPGTDVTYEQYF
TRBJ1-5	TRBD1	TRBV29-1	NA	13	TGCAGCGTACGACAGGGGGCTGGTCAGCCCCAGCATTTT	CSVRQGAGQPQHF
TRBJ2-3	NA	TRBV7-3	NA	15	TGTGCCAGCAGCTTATCTAGCAGAAGCACAGATACGCAGTATTTT	CASSLSSRSTDTQYF
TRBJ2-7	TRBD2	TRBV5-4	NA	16	TGTGCCAGCAGTACGACCCCTAGCGGGAGTTCCTACGAGCAGTACTTC	CASSTTPSGSSYEQYF
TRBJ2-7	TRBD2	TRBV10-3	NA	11	TGTGCCATGGGGACTAGCGGCGAGCAGTACTTC	CAMGTSGEQYF
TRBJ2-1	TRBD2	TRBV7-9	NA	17	TGTGCCAGCAGCTCCCAGCGGGGCGGGGGAGAGATCAATGAGCAGTTCTTC	CASSSQRGGGEINEQFF
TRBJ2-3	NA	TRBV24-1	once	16	TGTGCCACCAGTGACCCGGACTACTCCGGCACAGATACGCAGTATTTT	CATSDPDYSGTDTQYF
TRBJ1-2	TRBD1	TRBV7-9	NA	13	TGTGCCAGCAGTACAGGGGCGGGCTATGGCTACACCTTC	CASSTGAGYGYTF
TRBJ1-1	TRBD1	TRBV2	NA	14	TGTGCCAGCAGAAATCCAGGGGGCTCAGCTGAAGCTTTCTTT	CASRNPGGSAEAFF
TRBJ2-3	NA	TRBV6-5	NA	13	TGTGCCAGCAGTTACTCGGCTCTCGATACGCAGTATTTT	CASSYSALDTQYF
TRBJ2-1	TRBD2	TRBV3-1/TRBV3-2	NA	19	TGTGCCAGCAGCCAAGGAGGTAGCGGGATGTCCTCCTCCGTGAATGAGCAGTTCTTC	CASSQGGSGMSSSVNEQFF
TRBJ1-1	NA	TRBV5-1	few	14	TGCGCCAGCAGCTCAGGGTGGGTCTACACTGAAGCTTTCTTT	CASSSGWVYTEAFF
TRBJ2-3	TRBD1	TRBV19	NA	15	TGTGCCAGTAGTAACCCAGGGGGCGGCACAGATACGCAGTATTTT	CASSNPGGGTDTQYF
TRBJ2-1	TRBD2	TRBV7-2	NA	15	TGTGCCAGCAGCTTTAGGGCTAGCGGGGACAATGAGCAGTTCTTC	CASSFRASGDNEQFF
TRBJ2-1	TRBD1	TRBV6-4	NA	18	TGTGCCAGCACATTTCCGGGACAGGGGGCAAGCTCCTACAATGAGCAGTTCTTC	CASTFPGQGASSYNEQFF
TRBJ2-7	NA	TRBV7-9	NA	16	TGTGCCAGCAGCTCGAACTACGGGGGTTCCTCCTACGAGCAGTACTTC	CASSSNYGGSSYEQYF
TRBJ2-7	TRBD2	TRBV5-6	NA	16	TGTGCCAGCAGTTTAGTCGACGGACTAGGGGACGACGAGCAGTACTTC	CASSLVDGLGDDEQYF
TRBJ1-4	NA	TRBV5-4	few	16	TGTGCCAGCAGCTTGGACAGGGAAGCAACTAATGAAAAACTGTTTTTT	CASSLDREATNEKLFF
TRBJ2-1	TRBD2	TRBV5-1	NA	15	TGCGCCAGCAGCTTCCTAGCGGGAGTTAACAATGAGCAGTTCTTC	CASSFLAGVNNEQFF
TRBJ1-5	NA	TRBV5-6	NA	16	TGTGCCAGCAGCAGCGGACCGCATTATAGCAATCAGCCCCAGCATTTT	CASSSGPHYSNQPQHF
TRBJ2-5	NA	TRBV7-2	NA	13	TGTGCCAGCAGCTTGGGCCCCCTGGAGACCCAGTACTTC	CASSLGPLETQYF
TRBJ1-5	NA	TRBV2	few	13	TGTGCCAGCAGTGAAGAGAGAGATCAGCCCCAGCATTTT	CASSEERDQPQHF
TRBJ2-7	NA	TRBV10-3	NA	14	TGTGCCATCAGTTCTCGCGGGGACTCCTACGAGCAGTACTTC	CAISSRGDSYEQYF
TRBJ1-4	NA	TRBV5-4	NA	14	TGTGCCAGCAGCTTAACAGGGCTTAATGAAAAACTGTTTTTT	CASSLTGLNEKLFF
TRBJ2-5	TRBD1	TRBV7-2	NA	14	TGTGCCAGCAGCCGGGGACAGCCACAAGAGACCCAGTACTTC	CASSRGQPQETQYF
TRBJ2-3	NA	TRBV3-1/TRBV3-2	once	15	TGTGCCAGCAGCCGACTGAGGGGGGGAAATCTATCCCGGTATTTT	CASSRLRGGNLSRYF
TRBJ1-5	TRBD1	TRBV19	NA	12	TGTGCCAGTATCCCATCGCAGGGGGCCCTGCATTTT	CASIPSQGALHF
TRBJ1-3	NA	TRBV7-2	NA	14	TGTGCCAGCAGTTTAGGGGACACTGGAAACACCATATATTTT	CASSLGDTGNTIYF
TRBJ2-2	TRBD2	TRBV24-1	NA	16	TGTGCCACCAGTGACCCGGGACTAGCAAGCACCGGGGAGCTGTTTTTT	CATSDPGLASTGELFF
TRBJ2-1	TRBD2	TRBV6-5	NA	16	TGTGCCAGCAGTTACCGTACGGGAGGGCCTGGCAATGAGCAGTTCTTC	CASSYRTGGPGNEQFF
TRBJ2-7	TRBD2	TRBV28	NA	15	TGTGCCAGCAAACAGGCGGGAGGCCCCGTTGCAGAGCAGTACTTC	CASKQAGGPVAEQYF
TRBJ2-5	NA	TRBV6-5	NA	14	TGTGCCAGCAGTTTGGGCAGGGCTGGCACGGCCCAGTACTTC	CASSLGRAGTAQYF
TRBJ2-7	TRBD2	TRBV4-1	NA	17	TGCGCCAGCAGCCAATGGACTAGCGGGAGGGGGTCCTACGAGCAGTACTTC	CASSQWTSGRGSYEQYF
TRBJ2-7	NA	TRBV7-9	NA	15	TGTGCCAGCAGCATAACCGGGACTGGGTTTGGGGAGCAGTACTTC	CASSITGTGFGEQYF
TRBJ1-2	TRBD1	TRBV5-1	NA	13	TGCGCCAGCAGCTCCGGGACAGGATTTGGCTACACCTTC	CASSSGTGFGYTF